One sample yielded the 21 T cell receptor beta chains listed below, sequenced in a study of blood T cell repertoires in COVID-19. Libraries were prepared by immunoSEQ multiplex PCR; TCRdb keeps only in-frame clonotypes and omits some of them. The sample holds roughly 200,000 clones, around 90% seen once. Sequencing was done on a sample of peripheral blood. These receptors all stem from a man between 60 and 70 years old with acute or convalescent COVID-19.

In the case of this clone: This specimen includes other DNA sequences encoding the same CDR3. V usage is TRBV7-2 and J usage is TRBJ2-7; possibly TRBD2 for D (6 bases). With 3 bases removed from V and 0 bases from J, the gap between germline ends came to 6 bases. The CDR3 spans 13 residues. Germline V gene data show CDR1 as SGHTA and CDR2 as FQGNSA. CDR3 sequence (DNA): TGTGCCAGCAGCTTCGGGGGCTCCTACGAGCAGTACTTC. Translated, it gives CASSFGGSYEQYF.

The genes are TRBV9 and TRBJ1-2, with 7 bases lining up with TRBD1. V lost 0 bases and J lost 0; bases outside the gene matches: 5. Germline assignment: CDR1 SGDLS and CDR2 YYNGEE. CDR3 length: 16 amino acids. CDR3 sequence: CASSVGGGLTNYGYTF. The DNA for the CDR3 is TGTGCCAGCAGCGTAGGAGGGGGCTTAACTAACTATGGCTACACCTTC.

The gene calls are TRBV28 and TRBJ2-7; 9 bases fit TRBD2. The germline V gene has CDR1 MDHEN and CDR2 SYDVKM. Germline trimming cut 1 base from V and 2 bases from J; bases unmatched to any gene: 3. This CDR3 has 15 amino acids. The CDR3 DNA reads TGTGCCAGCAGTTTATCTCCTAGCGGGGCCTACGAGCAGTACTTC. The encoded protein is CASSLSPSGAYEQYF.

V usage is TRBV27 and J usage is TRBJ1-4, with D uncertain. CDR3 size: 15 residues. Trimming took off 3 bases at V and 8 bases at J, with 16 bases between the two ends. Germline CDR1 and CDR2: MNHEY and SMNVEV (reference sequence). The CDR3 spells CASSFQWSSLEKLFF. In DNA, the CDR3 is TGTGCCAGCAGTTTTCAGTGGAGCTCTTTAGAAAAACTGTTTTTT.

The CDR3 reads CASRPGQRNEKLFF. In nucleotides, the CDR3 is TGTGCCAGCAGGCCGGGACAGCGTAATGAAAAACTGTTTTTT. The rearrangement links TRBV6-6 to TRBJ1-4; 7 bases are shared with TRBD1. The CDR3 contains 14 residues. The V gene's germline CDR1 is MNHNY and CDR2 SVGAGI (reference sequence). V trimming: 6 bases; J trimming: 4 bases; junction bases outside the gene matches: 5.

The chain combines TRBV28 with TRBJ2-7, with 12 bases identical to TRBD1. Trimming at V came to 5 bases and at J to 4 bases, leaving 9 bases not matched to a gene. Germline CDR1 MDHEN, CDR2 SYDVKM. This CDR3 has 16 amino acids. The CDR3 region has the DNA TGTGCCAGCAGTCCTACAGGGACAGGGGGCCGGTACGAGCAGTACTTC. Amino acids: CASSPTGTGGRYEQYF.

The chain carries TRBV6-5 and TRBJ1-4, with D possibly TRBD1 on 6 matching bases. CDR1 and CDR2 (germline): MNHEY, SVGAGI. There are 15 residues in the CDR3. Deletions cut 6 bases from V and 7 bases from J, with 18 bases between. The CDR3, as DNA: TGTGCCAGCAGCCCCCCAGGGGAGAGTCGTGAAAAACTGTTTTTT. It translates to CASSPPGESREKLFF.

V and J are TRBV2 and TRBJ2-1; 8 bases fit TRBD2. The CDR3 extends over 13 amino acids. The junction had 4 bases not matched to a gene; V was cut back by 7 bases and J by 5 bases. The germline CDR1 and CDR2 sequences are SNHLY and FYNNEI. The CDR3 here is CASIRGGNNEQFF. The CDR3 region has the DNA TGTGCCAGCATACGGGGGGGAAACAATGAGCAGTTCTTC.

The CDR3 sequence: CASSLVGNSPLHF. The CDR3 nucleotides are TGTGCCAGCAGCCTGGTCGGGAATTCACCCCTCCACTTT. The genes are TRBV14 and TRBJ1-6; D not certain. Trimming removed 4 bases at V and 7 bases at J, with 8 bases between. Per germline, CDR1 SGHDN and CDR2 FVKESK. This CDR3 comprises 13 residues. Complete variable domain (other parts from reference TRBV14 and TRBJ1-6): EAGVTQFPSHSVIEKGQTVTLRCDPISGHDNLYWYRRVMGKEIKFLLHFVKESKQDESGMPNNRFLAERTGGTYSTLKVQPAELEDSGVYFCASSLVGNSPLHFGNGTRLTVT.

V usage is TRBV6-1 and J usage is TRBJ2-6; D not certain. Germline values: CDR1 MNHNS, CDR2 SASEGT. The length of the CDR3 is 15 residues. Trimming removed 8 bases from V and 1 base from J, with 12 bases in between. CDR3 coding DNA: TGTGCCAGCGGTCTGGGCCCATCTGGGGCCAACGTCCTGACTTTC. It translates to CASGLGPSGANVLTF.

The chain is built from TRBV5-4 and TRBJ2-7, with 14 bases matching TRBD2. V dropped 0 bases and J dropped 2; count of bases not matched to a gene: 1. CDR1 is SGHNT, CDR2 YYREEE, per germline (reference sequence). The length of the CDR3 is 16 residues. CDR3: CASSLGGLAGAYEQYF. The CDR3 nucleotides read TGTGCCAGCAGCTTGGGGGGACTAGCGGGGGCCTACGAGCAGTACTTC.

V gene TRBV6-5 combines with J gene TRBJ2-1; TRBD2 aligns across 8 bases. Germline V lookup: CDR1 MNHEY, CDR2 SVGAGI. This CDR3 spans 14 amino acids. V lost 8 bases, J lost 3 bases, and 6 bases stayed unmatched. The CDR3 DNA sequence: TGTGCCAGCCGCCCCCGGGGGGGCTACAATGAGCAGTTCTTC. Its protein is CASRPRGGYNEQFF.

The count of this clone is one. The DNA of the CDR3 is TGTGCCAGTAGTATAGATCGGGGGACGAACACCGGGGAGCTGTTTTTT. Its translation is CASSIDRGTNTGELFF. The rearrangement uses TRBV19 and TRBJ2-2; a weak D match, TRBD2 (6 bases). The CDR3 consists of 16 residues. CDR1 LNHDA and CDR2 SQIVND come from the germline V gene (reference sequence). V was cut by 0 bases and J by 0 bases, with 8 bases left in between.

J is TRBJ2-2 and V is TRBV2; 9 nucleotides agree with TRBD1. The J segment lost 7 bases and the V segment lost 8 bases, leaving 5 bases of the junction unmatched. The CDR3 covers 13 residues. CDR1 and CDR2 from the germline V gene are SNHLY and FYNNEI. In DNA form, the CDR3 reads TGTGCCAGCCTTGGGGGACAGGGCGGGGAGCTGTTTTTT. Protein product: CASLGGQGGELFF.

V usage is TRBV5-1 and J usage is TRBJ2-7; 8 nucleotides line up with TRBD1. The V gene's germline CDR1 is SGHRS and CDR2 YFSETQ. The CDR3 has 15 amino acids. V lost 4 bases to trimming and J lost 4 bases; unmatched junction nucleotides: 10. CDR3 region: CASSHGTGPLYEQYF. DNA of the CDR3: TGCGCCAGCAGCCACGGGACAGGCCCGTTATACGAGCAGTACTTC.

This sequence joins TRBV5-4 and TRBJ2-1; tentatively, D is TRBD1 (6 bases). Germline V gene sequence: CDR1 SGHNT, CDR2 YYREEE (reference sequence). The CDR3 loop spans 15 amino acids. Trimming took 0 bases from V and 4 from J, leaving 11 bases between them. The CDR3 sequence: CASSLVGTLYNEQFF. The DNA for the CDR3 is TGTGCCAGCAGCTTGGTTGGGACACTATACAATGAGCAGTTCTTC.

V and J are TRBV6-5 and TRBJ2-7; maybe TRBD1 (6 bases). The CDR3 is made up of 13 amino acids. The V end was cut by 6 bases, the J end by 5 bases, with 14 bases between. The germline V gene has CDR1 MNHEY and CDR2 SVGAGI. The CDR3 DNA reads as TGTGCCAGCAGCGGGGTCCCAGGGGACGAGCAGTACTTC. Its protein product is CASSGVPGDEQYF.

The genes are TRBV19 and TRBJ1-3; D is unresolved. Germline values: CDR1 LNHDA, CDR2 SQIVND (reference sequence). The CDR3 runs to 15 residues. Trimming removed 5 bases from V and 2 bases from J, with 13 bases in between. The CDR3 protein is CASSRQAQAGNTIYF. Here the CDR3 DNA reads TGTGCCAGTAGTCGTCAGGCCCAAGCTGGAAACACCATATATTTT. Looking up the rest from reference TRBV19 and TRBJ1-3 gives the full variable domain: DGGITQSPKYLFRKEGQNVTLSCEQNLNHDAMYWYRQDPGQGLRLIYYSQIVNDFQKGDIAEGYSVSREKKESFPLTVTSAQKNPTAFYLCASSRQAQAGNTIYFGEGSWLTVV.

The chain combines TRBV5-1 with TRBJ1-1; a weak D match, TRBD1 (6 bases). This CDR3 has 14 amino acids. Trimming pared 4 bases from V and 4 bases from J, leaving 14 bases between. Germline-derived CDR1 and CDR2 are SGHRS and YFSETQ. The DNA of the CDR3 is TGCGCCAGCAGCCCACGCAGGGGAAGCACTGAAGCTTTCTTT. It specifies CASSPRRGSTEAFF.

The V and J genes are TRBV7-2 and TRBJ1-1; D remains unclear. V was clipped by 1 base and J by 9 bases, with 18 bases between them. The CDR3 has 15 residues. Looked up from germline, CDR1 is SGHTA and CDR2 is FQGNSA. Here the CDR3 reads CASSLVRELERKAFF. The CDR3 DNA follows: TGTGCCAGCAGCTTAGTTCGGGAACTCGAACGAAAAGCTTTCTTT.

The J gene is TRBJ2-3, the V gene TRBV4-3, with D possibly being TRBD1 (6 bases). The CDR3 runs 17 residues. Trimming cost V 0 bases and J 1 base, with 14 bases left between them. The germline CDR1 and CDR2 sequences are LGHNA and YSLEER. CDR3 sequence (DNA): TGCGCCAGCAGCCAAGAGAAACAGGGCCTTGGCACAGATACGCAGTATTTT. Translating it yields CASSQEKQGLGTDTQYF.